Listed here are 5 T cell receptor beta chains from one sample, sequenced in a study of cytotoxic CD8 clonotypes in ibrutinib-treated CLL. Libraries were prepared by immunoSEQ multiplex PCR; TCRdb keeps only in-frame clonotypes and omits some of them. The sample has about 130,000 clones, roughly 83% seen once. This material consisted of PBMCs, taken after 12 months of ibrutinib treatment. The receptor set was obtained from a human donor with chronic lymphocytic leukemia.

The CDR3 sequence: CASSYGPEQFF. Here the CDR3 DNA reads TGTGCCAGCAGTTACGGCCCTGAGCAGTTCTTC. The chain employs TRBV6-5 and TRBJ2-1; D not certain. Trimming shortened V by 2 bases and J by 9 bases, and 5 bases separated the two germline ends. Germline CDR1 is MNHEY and CDR2 is SVGAGI. The length of the CDR3 is 11 residues.

The genes are TRBV7-9 and TRBJ2-7; no clear D. This CDR3 is built from 17 residues. Trimming took 5 bases from V and 1 from J, leaving 21 bases between them. Germline V lookup: CDR1 SEHNR, CDR2 FQNEAQ (reference sequence). The chain's CDR3 is CASSPSVKDQLSYEQYF. DNA of the CDR3: TGTGCCAGCAGCCCCTCCGTCAAGGACCAATTGTCCTACGAGCAGTACTTC.

This chain connects TRBV7-3 to TRBJ2-3; 13 nucleotides match TRBD2. The CDR3 covers 13 residues. The V segment lost 8 bases and the J segment 6 bases; nucleotides outside the gene matches: 2. Germline V gene lookup returns CDR1 SGHTA and CDR2 FQGTGA. The CDR3 sequence: CASGTSGEDTQYF. Written as DNA, the CDR3 is TGTGCCAGCGGGACTAGCGGGGAGGATACGCAGTATTTT.

This clone was counted once. The chain has TRBV27 and TRBJ1-3; D is unclear. The V gene's germline CDR1 is MNHEY and CDR2 SMNVEV (reference sequence). V lost 2 bases to trimming and J lost 1 base, with 12 bases between them. There are 16 residues in the CDR3. The CDR3 sequence is CASSLKGGESGNTIYF. In DNA, the CDR3 is TGTGCCAGCAGTTTAAAAGGCGGCGAGTCTGGAAACACCATATATTTT.

This clone appeared a single time. V and J are TRBV27 and TRBJ2-3, with 7 bases lining up with TRBD2. Germline CDR1 MNHEY, CDR2 SMNVEV (reference sequence). The CDR3 has 15 amino acids. With 5 bases clipped from V and 2 bases from J, the junction kept 7 bases outside the gene matches. CDR3 in DNA: TGTGCCAGCAGTCACTTGGGGGGGGACACAGATACGCAGTATTTT. Protein sequence: CASSHLGGDTDTQYF.